The clone carrying this TCR beta chain was counted at least ten times. The data derive from a study of T cells in Graves' hyperthyroidism and ophthalmopathy. About the research overall: Peripheral blood draws took place at initial diagnosis, ahead of any treatment.

Trimming left V 9 bases short and J 5 bases short, with 19 bases between. Germline CDR1 reads KGHDR; CDR2 reads SFDVKD. The CDR3 contains 15 residues. Amplification of TCR beta CDR3 regions was performed using RNA transcripts as template. The HTBI primer set drove a first-round RT-PCR of the TCR CDR3. TCRdb independently ran MiXCR on the multiplex PCR reads; one entry per CDR3 protein. The repertoire holds roughly 110,000 distinct CDR3 sequences, with about 17% as singletons. This sequence joins TRBV24-1 and TRBJ1-5; D is ambiguous. The sequencing sample was made of blood. The clonotype comes from a woman in her forties or fifties with Graves' hyperthyroidism. The CDR3, as DNA: TGTGCCACCCTCTCGTTAAAGGTTAATGATCAGCCCCAGCATTTT. Translating gives CATLSLKVNDQPQHF.